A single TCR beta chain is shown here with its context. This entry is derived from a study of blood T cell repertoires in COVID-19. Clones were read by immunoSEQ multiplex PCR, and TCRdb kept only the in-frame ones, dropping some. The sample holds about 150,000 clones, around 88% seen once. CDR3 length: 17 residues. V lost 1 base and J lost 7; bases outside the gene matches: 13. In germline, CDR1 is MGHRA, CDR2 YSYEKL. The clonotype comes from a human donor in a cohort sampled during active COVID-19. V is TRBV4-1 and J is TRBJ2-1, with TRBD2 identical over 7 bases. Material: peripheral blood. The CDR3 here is CASSQAGGSPQANEQFF. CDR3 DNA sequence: TGCGCCAGCAGCCAAGCCGGGGGGAGCCCCCAAGCGAATGAGCAGTTCTTC.